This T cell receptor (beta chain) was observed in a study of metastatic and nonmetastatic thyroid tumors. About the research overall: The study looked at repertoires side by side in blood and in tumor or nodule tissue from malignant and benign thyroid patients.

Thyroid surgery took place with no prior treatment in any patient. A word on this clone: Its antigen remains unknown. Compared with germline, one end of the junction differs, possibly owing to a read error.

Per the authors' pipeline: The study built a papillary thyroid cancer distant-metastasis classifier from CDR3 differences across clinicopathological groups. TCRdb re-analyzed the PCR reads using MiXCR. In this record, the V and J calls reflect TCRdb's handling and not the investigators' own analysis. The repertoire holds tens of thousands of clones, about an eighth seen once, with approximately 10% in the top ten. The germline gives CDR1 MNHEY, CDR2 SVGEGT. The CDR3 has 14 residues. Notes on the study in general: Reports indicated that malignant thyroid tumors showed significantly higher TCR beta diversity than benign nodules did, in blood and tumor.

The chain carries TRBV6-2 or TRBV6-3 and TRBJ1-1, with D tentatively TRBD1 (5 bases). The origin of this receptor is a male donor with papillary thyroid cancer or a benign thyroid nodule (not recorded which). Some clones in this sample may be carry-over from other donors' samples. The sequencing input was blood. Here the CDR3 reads CASSYSAGGTESFF. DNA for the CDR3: TGTGCCAGCAGTTACTCAGCGGGGGGAACTGAATCTTTCTTT.